One sample yielded the 29 T cell receptor beta chains listed below, sequenced in a study of cytotoxic CD8 clonotypes in ibrutinib-treated CLL. Sequencing was performed with immunoSEQ multiplex PCR; in TCRdb, only in-frame clones are kept and a portion is missing. The sample consists of more than 200,000 clones, around 70% of them appearing once. Material: PBMCs, obtained after 24 months of ibrutinib treatment. The receptors were sampled from a human donor with chronic lymphocytic leukemia.

The chain couples TRBV18 to TRBJ2-7, with D possibly being TRBD1 or TRBD2 (5 bases each). V was cut by 4 bases and J by 2 bases, with 15 bases left in between. Germline assignment: CDR1 KGHSH and CDR2 LQKENI. This CDR3 spans 15 amino acids. In DNA form, the CDR3 reads TGTGCCAGCTCACGAGAGGGACCATACCCCTACGAGCAGTACTTC. Its protein is CASSREGPYPYEQYF. Together with reference TRBV18 and TRBJ2-7, the CDR3 gives the full variable domain: NAGVMQNPRHLVRRRGQEARLRCSPMKGHSHVYWYRQLPEEGLKFMVYLQKENIIDESGMPKERFSAEFPKEGPSILRIQQVVRGDSAAYFCASSREGPYPYEQYFGPGTRLTVT.

The V and J genes are TRBV5-1 and TRBJ2-7, with TRBD2 as a possible D gene (6 bases). The CDR3 has 15 amino acids. V was trimmed by 4 bases and J by 0 bases, leaving 14 bases between them. Per germline, CDR1 SGHRS and CDR2 YFSETQ. In nucleotides, the CDR3 is TGCGCCAGCAGCCTATTCCCGACTAGCTCCTACGAGCAGTACTTC. Amino acids: CASSLFPTSSYEQYF.

This rearrangement joins TRBV19 to TRBJ2-1; 9 nucleotides agree with TRBD2. CDR3 length: 15 amino acids. Trimming removed 5 bases from V and 5 bases from J; junction bases left unmatched: 7. Germline values: CDR1 LNHDA, CDR2 SQIVND (reference sequence). The DNA for the CDR3 is TGTGCCAGTAGTGTATCTAGCGGGACCCACAATGAGCAGTTCTTC. It translates to CASSVSSGTHNEQFF.

The CDR3: CAISESNDREGEKLFF. For the CDR3, the DNA is TGTGCCATCAGTGAGTCCAATGACAGGGAAGGCGAAAAACTGTTTTTT. The rearrangement links TRBV10-3 to TRBJ1-4; 7 bases fit TRBD1. The CDR3 is made up of 16 amino acids. From germline, CDR1 is ENHRY and CDR2 SYGVKD. With V trimmed by 0 bases and J by 8 bases, 9 bases remained unmatched.

The V call is TRBV4-3, the J call TRBJ2-7; the match to TRBD2 covers 13 bases. The CDR3 is 18 amino acids. Germline V gives CDR1 LGHNA, CDR2 YSLEER. The V gene end was trimmed by 1 base and the J gene end by 3 bases; junction bases not matched to a gene: 9. In DNA form, the CDR3 reads TGCGCCAGCAGCCAAGGGACTAGCGGGAGCATCGTCCGCTACGAGCAGTACTTC. Translation gives CASSQGTSGSIVRYEQYF.

This clone was picked up a small number of times. The chain couples TRBV9 to TRBJ1-1; D remains unclear. From germline, CDR1 is SGDLS and CDR2 YYNGEE. V lost 3 bases and J lost 0, with 12 bases in between. The CDR3 is 15 residues long. CDR3 coding DNA: TGTGCCAGCAGCGAAACGTCCGTCATGAACACTGAAGCTTTCTTT. Encoded protein: CASSETSVMNTEAFF.

The gene calls are TRBV6-1 and TRBJ1-2; D is undetermined. The germline V and J ends were trimmed by 2 bases and 2 bases, with 15 bases remaining between them. The length of the CDR3 is 16 residues. The germline V gene encodes CDR1 MNHNS and CDR2 SASEGT. CDR3 region: CASSENPGTANYGYTF. For the CDR3, the DNA is TGTGCCAGCAGTGAAAACCCCGGCACAGCCAACTATGGCTACACCTTC.

The V gene is TRBV29-1, the J gene TRBJ2-7; D assignment may be TRBD1 or TRBD2 (7 bases each). V lost 7 bases and J 5 bases, leaving 12 bases between the germline ends. Per the germline V gene, CDR1 is SQVTM and CDR2 is ANQGSEA. The length of the CDR3 is 11 residues. CDR3 sequence reads: CSATGRDEQYF. In DNA, the CDR3 is TGCAGCGCGACAGGGAGGGACGAGCAGTACTTC.

The genes are TRBV7-8 and TRBJ1-4; TRBD1 matches at 8 bases. Germline CDR1 SGHVS, CDR2 FQNEAQ. V trimming: 7 bases; J trimming: 5 bases; junction bases outside the gene matches: 9. This CDR3 comprises 15 residues. The CDR3 bases are TGTGCCAGCACCGGGACAGGCCGAAAAAATGAAAAACTGTTTTTT. Translating it yields CASTGTGRKNEKLFF.

The chain recombines TRBV7-9 with TRBJ1-2; the D gene is possibly TRBD1 (6 bases). Germline values: CDR1 SEHNR, CDR2 FQNEAQ (reference sequence). With 4 bases removed from V and 3 bases from J, the gap between germline ends came to 9 bases. The CDR3 covers 13 residues. As DNA, the CDR3 is TGTGCCAGCAGCTCAGGGGTGGACTATGGCTACACCTTC. The encoded protein is CASSSGVDYGYTF. The whole variable domain, filled in from reference TRBV7-9 and TRBJ1-2, reads DTGVSQNPRHKITKRGQNVTFRCDPISEHNRLYWYRQTLGQGPEFLTYFQNEAQLEKSRLLSDRFSAERPKGSFSTLEIQRTEQGDSAMYLCASSSGVDYGYTFGSGTRLTVV.

This chain links TRBV11-2 with TRBJ2-7, with D hard to call. Germline V gene lookup returns CDR1 SGHAT and CDR2 FQNNGV. Trimming cost V 1 base and J 1 base, with 8 bases left between them. This CDR3 has 14 residues. The CDR3 sequence is CASSLGRVSYEQYF. The CDR3 DNA sequence: TGTGCCAGCAGCTTAGGAAGGGTATCCTACGAGCAGTACTTC.

This rearrangement joins TRBV6-5 to TRBJ2-1, with TRBD2 as a possible D gene (6 bases). V lost 5 bases, J lost 7 bases, and 12 bases lay in between. The CDR3 covers 13 residues. Per germline, CDR1 MNHEY and CDR2 SVGAGI. This CDR3 reads CASSTHGGNEQFF. The CDR3 region has the DNA TGTGCCAGCAGTACCCACGGGGGAAATGAGCAGTTCTTC.

In this sample, this clone turned up once. This rearrangement joins TRBV28 to TRBJ2-3; 13 nucleotides agree with TRBD2. Germline V gene data show CDR1 as MDHEN and CDR2 as SYDVKM. J gave up 6 bases and V 9 bases, and 9 bases lay outside the gene matches. The CDR3 length is 15 residues. In nucleotides, the CDR3 is TGTGCCAGTCACGGCACTAGCGGGAGGGCCGATACGCAGTATTTT. Its protein product is CASHGTSGRADTQYF.

This sequence joins TRBV19 and TRBJ2-7; 9 nucleotides line up with TRBD1. The CDR3 has 16 residues. The V gene end was trimmed by 0 bases and the J gene end by 2 bases; junction bases not matched to a gene: 5. The germline CDR1 and CDR2 sequences are LNHDA and SQIVND (reference sequence). The CDR3 loop reads CASSIDGGTGTYEQYF. CDR3 in DNA: TGTGCCAGTAGTATAGATGGCGGGACAGGGACCTACGAGCAGTACTTC. The variable domain in full, with the rest retrieved from reference TRBV19 and TRBJ2-7, is DGGITQSPKYLFRKEGQNVTLSCEQNLNHDAMYWYRQDPGQGLRLIYYSQIVNDFQKGDIAEGYSVSREKKESFPLTVTSAQKNPTAFYLCASSIDGGTGTYEQYFGPGTRLTVT.

The V and J genes are TRBV7-3 and TRBJ2-3, with TRBD2 matching 15 bases. Germline V lookup: CDR1 SGHTA, CDR2 FQGTGA. Trimming cost V 4 bases and J 6 bases; bases outside gene matches: 5. The CDR3 spans 16 residues. CDR3 in amino acids: CASSSGLAGGSDTQYF. The CDR3 DNA reads as TGTGCCAGCAGCTCGGGACTAGCGGGAGGCTCGGATACGCAGTATTTT. The complete variable domain, with remaining parts taken from reference TRBV7-3 and TRBJ2-3, reads GAGVSQTPSNKVTEKGKYVELRCDPISGHTALYWYRQSLGQGPEFLIYFQGTGAADDSGLPNDRFFAVRPEGSVSTLKIQRTERGDSAVYLCASSSGLAGGSDTQYFGPGTRLTVL.

This clone was detected only a few times. This sequence joins TRBV9 and TRBJ1-1; a possible D gene is TRBD1 (5 bases). This CDR3 has 16 residues. Germline values: CDR1 SGDLS, CDR2 YYNGEE. V was cut by 4 bases and J by 0 bases, with 16 bases left in between. CDR3 protein: CASSLTRDGMNTEAFF. The DNA of the CDR3 is TGTGCCAGCAGCCTAACTCGGGACGGGATGAACACTGAAGCTTTCTTT.

Points on this clone: Other DNA sequences within the sample encode an identical CDR3. The genes are TRBV11-2 and TRBJ2-7, with TRBD2 identical over 8 bases. In germline, CDR1 is SGHAT, CDR2 FQNNGV. V was clipped by 3 bases and J by 1 base; unmatched bases: 2. The CDR3 spans 14 residues. DNA for the CDR3: TGTGCCAGCAGCTTGAGCGGGAGTTCCTACGAGCAGTACTTC. Protein sequence: CASSLSGSSYEQYF.

V and J are TRBV27 and TRBJ2-7; weak D call: TRBD2 (5 bases). V lost 5 bases, J lost 2 bases, and 25 bases lay in between. Germline CDR1 reads MNHEY; CDR2 reads SMNVEV (reference sequence). The CDR3 runs 18 residues. CDR3 DNA sequence: TGTGCCAGCAGTGTTCTCGCTTCTAGCACTTACTCTCCCTACGAGCAGTACTTC. This translates into CASSVLASSTYSPYEQYF.

This rearrangement joins TRBV6-1 to TRBJ1-5; 8 bases agree with TRBD1. The germline V gene encodes CDR1 MNHNS and CDR2 SASEGT. The CDR3 consists of 14 residues. Trimming cost V 6 bases and J 1 base; bases outside gene matches: 2. The CDR3 loop is CASRGTGSNQPQHF. The CDR3 DNA sequence: TGTGCCAGCAGGGGGACAGGAAGCAATCAGCCCCAGCATTTT.

The rearrangement links TRBV14 to TRBJ2-7; D unresolved. Trimming stripped 3 bases from V and 2 bases from J, with 5 bases between. This CDR3 comprises 12 residues. CDR1 is SGHDN, CDR2 FVKESK, per germline. DNA of the CDR3: TGTGCCAGCAGCCATACGACCTACGAGCAGTACTTC. It encodes CASSHTTYEQYF.

This clone came up a few times. The gene calls are TRBV6-4 and TRBJ1-2; 11 bases agree with TRBD1. V was pared by 3 bases and J by 8 bases, with 2 bases of the junction left unmatched. The CDR3 is made up of 13 amino acids. Germline V gene lookup returns CDR1 MRHNA and CDR2 SNTAGT. CDR3 sequence (DNA): TGTGCCAGCAGTGATAGGACAGGGGGCGGCTACACCTTC. Protein product: CASSDRTGGGYTF.

J is TRBJ2-7 and V is TRBV11-2; 10 positions match TRBD2. CDR1 is SGHAT, CDR2 FQNNGV, per germline. Trimming removed 1 base from V and 1 base from J; junction bases left unmatched: 1. The CDR3 runs to 15 residues. CDR3: CASSLGTSGSYEQYF. For the CDR3, the DNA is TGTGCCAGCAGCTTAGGGACTAGCGGATCCTACGAGCAGTACTTC.

V is TRBV7-8 and J is TRBJ2-6; 9 bases fit TRBD2. The CDR3 extends over 17 amino acids. V lost 3 bases, J lost 2 bases, and 5 bases stayed unmatched. Germline loops: CDR1 SGHVS, CDR2 FQNEAQ. The CDR3 loop is CASSFSSGTAGANVLTF. The CDR3 nucleotides are TGTGCCAGCAGCTTCTCTAGCGGGACTGCTGGGGCCAACGTCCTGACTTTC.

The chain combines TRBV4-1 with TRBJ2-7; no clear D gene. The CDR3 totals 14 residues. V lost 0 bases and J 5 bases, leaving 11 bases between the germline ends. Germline assignment: CDR1 MGHRA and CDR2 YSYEKL. In nucleotides, the CDR3 is TGCGCCAGCAGCCAAGAACGGACCACTAACGAGCAGTACTTC. It codes for CASSQERTTNEQYF.

This clone was found once. As DNA, the CDR3 is TGCGCCAGCAGCCACCGGGACACCGGGAACACTGAAGCTTTCTTT. This sequence encodes CASSHRDTGNTEAFF. The V gene is TRBV5-1, the J gene TRBJ1-1; the D gene is possibly TRBD1 (6 bases). The CDR3 sequence is 15 residues long. The ends were cut back, 4 bases at V and 1 base at J, with 14 bases in the middle. CDR1 is SGHRS and CDR2 is YFSETQ in the germline V gene.

The rearrangement links TRBV30 to TRBJ2-7; TRBD2 aligns across 13 bases. The CDR3 loop spans 18 amino acids. Germline trimming cut 0 bases from V and 4 bases from J; bases unmatched to any gene: 12. Germline loops: CDR1 GTSNPN, CDR2 SVGIG (reference sequence). CDR3 region: CAWSVTRTSGSVDYEQYF. CDR3 in DNA: TGTGCCTGGAGTGTAACCAGGACTAGCGGGAGTGTGGATTACGAGCAGTACTTC.

CDR3 protein: CASSQQGGRGRAAYEQYF. As DNA, the CDR3 is TGCGCCAGCAGCCAACAGGGGGGCCGCGGGAGGGCCGCCTACGAGCAGTACTTC. This rearrangement joins TRBV4-1 to TRBJ2-7; TRBD2 aligns across 9 bases. CDR1 is MGHRA, CDR2 YSYEKL, per germline. J was trimmed by 2 bases and V by 2 bases; bases with no gene match: 13. The CDR3 sequence is 18 residues long.

The chain has TRBV7-6 and TRBJ2-2; D tentatively fits TRBD1 or TRBD2 (6 bases each). The CDR3 has 13 residues. Looked up from germline, CDR1 is SGHVS and CDR2 is FNYEAQ. Trimming took off 3 bases at V and 6 bases at J, with 8 bases between the two ends. In DNA, the CDR3 is TGTGCCAGCAGCTTTGGGGGGCCCGGGGAGCTGTTTTTT. This encodes CASSFGGPGELFF.

This chain uses TRBV13 with TRBJ1-1; TRBD1 is a possible D gene (5 bases). CDR3 length: 13 amino acids. Germline V CDR1 and CDR2: PRHDT, FYEKMQ (reference sequence). V dropped 2 bases and J dropped 3 bases, with 7 bases sitting between them. The CDR3 DNA reads TGTGCCAGCAGCTTATTGGGGGACACTGAAGCTTTCTTT. Its protein product is CASSLLGDTEAFF.